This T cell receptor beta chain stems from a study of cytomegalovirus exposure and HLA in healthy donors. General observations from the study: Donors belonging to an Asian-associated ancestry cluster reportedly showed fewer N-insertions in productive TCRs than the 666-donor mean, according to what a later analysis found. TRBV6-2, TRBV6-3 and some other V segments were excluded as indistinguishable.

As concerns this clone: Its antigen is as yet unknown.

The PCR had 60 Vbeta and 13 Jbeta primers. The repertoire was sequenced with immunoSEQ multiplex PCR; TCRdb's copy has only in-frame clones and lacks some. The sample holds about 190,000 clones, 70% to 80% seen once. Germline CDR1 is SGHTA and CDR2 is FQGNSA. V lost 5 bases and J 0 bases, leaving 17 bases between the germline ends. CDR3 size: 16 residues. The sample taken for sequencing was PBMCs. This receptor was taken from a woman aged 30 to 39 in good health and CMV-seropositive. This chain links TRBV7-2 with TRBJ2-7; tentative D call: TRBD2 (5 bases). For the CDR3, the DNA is TGTGCCAGCAGCCGGAGCGGCGGAGTGAGCTCCTACGAGCAGTACTTC. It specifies CASSRSGGVSSYEQYF. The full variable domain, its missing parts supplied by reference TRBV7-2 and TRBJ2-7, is GAGVSQSPSNKVTEKGKDVELRCDPISGHTALYWYRQSLGQGLEFLIYFQGNSAPDKSGLPSDRFSAERTGGSVSTLTIQRTQQEDSAVYLCASSRSGGVSSYEQYFGPGTRLTVT.